This TCR beta chain was identified in a study of T cell repertoires in cytomegalovirus infection. Overall study: Both a matching HLA type and CMV infection were indicated by public TCR beta signatures. General observations from the study: Dominant in the ex vivo response were TCR beta clonotypes restricted by HLA-C and specific for CMV.

TCRdb fed the reads into MiXCR, producing one record per CDR3 protein. The sample has 200,000 to 300,000 distinct CDR3 sequences, 9% to 15% seen once; the top ten hold 1.5% to 2%. CDR3 size: 14 residues. Germline CDR1 MGHRA, CDR2 YSYEKL. V was trimmed by 0 bases and J by 7 bases, leaving 10 bases between them. This clonotype was seen a handful of times. Its specificity is not known. The material sequenced was PBMCs. This clonotype was sampled from a human donor in good health (CMV status not recorded). Some clones in this sample may be carry-over from other donors' samples. The chain links TRBV4-1 to TRBJ2-1; D is possibly TRBD2 (5 bases). CDR3 protein: CASSQEARRNEQFF. CDR3 sequence (DNA): TGCGCCAGCAGCCAAGAAGCCAGGAGGAATGAGCAGTTCTTC.